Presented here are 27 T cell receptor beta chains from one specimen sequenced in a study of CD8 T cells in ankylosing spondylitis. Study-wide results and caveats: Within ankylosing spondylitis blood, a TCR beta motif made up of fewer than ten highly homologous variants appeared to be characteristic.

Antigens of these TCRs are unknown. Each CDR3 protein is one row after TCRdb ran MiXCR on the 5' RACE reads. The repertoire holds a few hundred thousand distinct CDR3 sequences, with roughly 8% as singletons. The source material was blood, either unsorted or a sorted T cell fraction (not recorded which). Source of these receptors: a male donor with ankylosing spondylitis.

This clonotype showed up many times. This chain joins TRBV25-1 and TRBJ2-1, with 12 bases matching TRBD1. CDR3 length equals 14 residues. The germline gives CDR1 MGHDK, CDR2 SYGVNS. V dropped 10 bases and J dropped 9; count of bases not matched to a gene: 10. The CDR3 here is CAILEGQGAPEQFF. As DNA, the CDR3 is TGTGCCATCCTGGAGGGACAGGGGGCGCCTGAGCAGTTCTTC. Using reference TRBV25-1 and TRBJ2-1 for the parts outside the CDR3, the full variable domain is EADIYQTPRYLVIGTGKKITLECSQTMGHDKMYWYQQDPGMELHLIHYSYGVNSTEKGDLSSESTVSRIRTEHFPLTLESARPSHTSQYLCAILEGQGAPEQFFGPGTRLTVL.

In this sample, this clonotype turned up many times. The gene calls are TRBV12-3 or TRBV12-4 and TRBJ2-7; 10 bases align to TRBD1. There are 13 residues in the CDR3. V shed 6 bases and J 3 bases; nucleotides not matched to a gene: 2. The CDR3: CASRGTGVYEQYF. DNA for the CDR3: TGTGCCAGCAGAGGGACAGGGGTCTACGAGCAGTACTTC.

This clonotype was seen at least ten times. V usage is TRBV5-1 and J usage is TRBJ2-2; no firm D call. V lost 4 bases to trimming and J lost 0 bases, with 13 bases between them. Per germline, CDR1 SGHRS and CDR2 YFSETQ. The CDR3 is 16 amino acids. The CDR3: CASSARQSANTGELFF. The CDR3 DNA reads TGCGCCAGCAGCGCGAGGCAGTCCGCGAACACCGGGGAGCTGTTTTTT.

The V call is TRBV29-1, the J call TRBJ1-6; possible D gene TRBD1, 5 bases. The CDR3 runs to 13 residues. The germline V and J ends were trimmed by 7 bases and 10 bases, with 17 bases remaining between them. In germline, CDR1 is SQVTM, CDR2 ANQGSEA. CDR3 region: CSAKVRAGSPLHF. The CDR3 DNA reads TGCAGCGCAAAAGTCAGGGCCGGGTCACCCCTCCACTTT.

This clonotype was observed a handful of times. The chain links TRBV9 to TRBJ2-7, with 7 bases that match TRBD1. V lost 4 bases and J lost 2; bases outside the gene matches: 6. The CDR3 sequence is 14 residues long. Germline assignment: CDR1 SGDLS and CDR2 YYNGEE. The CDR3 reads CASSPETGTYEQYF. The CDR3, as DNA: TGTGCCAGCAGCCCCGAGACAGGGACCTACGAGCAGTACTTC. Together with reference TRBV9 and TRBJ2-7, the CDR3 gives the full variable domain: DSGVTQTPKHLITATGQRVTLRCSPRSGDLSVYWYQQSLDQGLQFLIQYYNGEERAKGNILERFSAQQFPDLHSELNLSSLELGDSALYFCASSPETGTYEQYFGPGTRLTVT.

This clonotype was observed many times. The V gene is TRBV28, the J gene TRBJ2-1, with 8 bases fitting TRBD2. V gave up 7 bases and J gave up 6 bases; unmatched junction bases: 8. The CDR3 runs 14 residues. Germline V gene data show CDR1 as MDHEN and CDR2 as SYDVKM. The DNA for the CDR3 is TGTGCCAGCACGGCGGGAGGAATAGGCAATGAGCAGTTCTTC. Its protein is CASTAGGIGNEQFF.

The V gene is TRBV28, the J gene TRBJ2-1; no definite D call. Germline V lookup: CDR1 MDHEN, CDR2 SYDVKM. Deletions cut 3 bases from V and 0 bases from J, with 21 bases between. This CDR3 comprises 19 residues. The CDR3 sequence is CASSLSVPFTGYSYNEQFF. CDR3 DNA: TGTGCCAGCAGTTTGAGTGTGCCCTTTACGGGTTACTCCTACAATGAGCAGTTCTTC.

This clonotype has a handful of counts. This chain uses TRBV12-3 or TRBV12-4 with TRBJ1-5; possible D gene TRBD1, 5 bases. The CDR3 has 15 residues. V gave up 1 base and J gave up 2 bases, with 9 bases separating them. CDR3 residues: CASSLGGRGNQPQHF. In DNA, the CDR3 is TGTGCCAGCAGTTTAGGGGGACGGGGCAATCAGCCCCAGCATTTT.

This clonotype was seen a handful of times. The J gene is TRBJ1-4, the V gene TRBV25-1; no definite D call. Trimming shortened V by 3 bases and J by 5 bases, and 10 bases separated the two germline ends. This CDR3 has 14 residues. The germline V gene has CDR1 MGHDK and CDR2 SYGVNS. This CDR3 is CASSDTRKNEKLFF. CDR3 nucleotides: TGTGCCAGCAGTGATACCCGAAAGAATGAAAAACTGTTTTTT.

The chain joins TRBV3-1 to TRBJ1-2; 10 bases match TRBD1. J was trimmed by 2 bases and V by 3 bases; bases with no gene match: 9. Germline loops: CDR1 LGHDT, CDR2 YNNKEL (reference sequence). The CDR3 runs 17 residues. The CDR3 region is CASSHNRPGQGNYGYTF. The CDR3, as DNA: TGTGCCAGCAGCCACAACCGCCCGGGACAGGGGAACTATGGCTACACCTTC. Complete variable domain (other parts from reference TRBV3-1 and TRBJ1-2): DTAVSQTPKYLVTQMGNDKSIKCEQNLGHDTMYWYKQDSKKFLKIMFSYNNKELIINETVPNRFSPKSPDKAHLNLHINSLELGDSAVYFCASSHNRPGQGNYGYTFGSGTRLTVV.

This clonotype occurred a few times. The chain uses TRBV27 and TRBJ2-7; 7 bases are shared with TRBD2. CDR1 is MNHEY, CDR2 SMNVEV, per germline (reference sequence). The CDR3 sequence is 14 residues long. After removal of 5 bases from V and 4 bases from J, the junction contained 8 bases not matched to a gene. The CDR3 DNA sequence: TGTGCCAGCAGTCCGGGGGGTCCAGGATACGAGCAGTACTTC. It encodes CASSPGGPGYEQYF.

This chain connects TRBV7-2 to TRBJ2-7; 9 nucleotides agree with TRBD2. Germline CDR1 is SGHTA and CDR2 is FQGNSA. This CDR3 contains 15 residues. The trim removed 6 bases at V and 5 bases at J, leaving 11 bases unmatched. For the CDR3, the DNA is TGTGCCAGCAGACGACTTAGCGGGAGATTCCACGAGCAGTACTTC. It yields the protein CASRRLSGRFHEQYF.

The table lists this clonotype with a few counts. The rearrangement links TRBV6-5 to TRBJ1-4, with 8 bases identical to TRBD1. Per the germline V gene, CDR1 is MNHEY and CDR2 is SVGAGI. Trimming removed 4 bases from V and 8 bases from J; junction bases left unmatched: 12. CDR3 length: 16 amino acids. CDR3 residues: CASSLDRGILGEKLFF. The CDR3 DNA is TGTGCCAGCAGTTTAGACAGGGGTATTTTGGGGGAAAAACTGTTTTTT.

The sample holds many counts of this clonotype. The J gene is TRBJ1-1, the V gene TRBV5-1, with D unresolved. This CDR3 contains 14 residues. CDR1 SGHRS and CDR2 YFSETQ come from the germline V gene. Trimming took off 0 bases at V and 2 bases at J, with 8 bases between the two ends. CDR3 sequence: CASSLGPENTEAFF. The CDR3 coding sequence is TGCGCCAGCAGCTTGGGGCCAGAAAACACTGAAGCTTTCTTT.

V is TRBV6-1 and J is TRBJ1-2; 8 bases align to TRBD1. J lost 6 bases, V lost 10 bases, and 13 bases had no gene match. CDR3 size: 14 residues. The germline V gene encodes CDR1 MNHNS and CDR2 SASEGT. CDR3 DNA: TGTGCCACATCAGGACAGGGCGGAGGGGATGGCTACACCTTC. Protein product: CATSGQGGGDGYTF.

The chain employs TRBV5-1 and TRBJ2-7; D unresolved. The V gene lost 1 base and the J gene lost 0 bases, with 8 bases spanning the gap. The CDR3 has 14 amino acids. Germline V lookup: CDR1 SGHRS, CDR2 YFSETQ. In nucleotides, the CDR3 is TGCGCCAGCAGCTTGAACGACAACTCCTACGAGCAGTACTTC. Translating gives CASSLNDNSYEQYF.

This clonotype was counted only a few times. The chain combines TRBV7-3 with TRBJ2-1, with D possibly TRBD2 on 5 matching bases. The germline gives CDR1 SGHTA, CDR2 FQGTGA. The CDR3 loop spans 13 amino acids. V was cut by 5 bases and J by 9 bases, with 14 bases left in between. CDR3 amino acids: CASSPFLATEQFF. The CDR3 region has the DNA TGTGCCAGCAGCCCCTTTTTAGCGACTGAGCAGTTCTTC.

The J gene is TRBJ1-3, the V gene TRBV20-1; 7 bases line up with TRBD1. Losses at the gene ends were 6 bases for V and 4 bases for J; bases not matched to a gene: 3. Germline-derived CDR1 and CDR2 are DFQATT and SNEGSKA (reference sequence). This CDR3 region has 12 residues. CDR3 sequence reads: CSARGQGNTIYF. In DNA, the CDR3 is TGCAGTGCCAGGGGACAGGGAAACACCATATATTTT.

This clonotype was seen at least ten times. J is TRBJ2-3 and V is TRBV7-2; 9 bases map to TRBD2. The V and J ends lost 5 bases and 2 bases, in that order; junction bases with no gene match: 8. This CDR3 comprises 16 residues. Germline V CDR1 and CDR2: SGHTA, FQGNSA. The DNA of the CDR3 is TGTGCCAGCAGCCCACGGGGACTAGCCGTCACAGATACGCAGTATTTT. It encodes CASSPRGLAVTDTQYF.

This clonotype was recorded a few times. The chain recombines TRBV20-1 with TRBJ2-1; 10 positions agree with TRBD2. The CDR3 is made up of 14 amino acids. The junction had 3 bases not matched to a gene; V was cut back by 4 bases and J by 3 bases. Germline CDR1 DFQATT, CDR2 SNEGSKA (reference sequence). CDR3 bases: TGCAGTGCTACCGGGACTAGCGTCTACAATGAGCAGTTCTTC. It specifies CSATGTSVYNEQFF.

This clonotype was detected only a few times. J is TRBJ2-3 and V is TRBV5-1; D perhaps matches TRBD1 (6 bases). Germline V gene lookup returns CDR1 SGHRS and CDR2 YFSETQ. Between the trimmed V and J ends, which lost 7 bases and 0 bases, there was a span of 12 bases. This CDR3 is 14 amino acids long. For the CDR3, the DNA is TGCGCCAGCGGGGGACAAGTGAGCACAGATACGCAGTATTTT. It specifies CASGGQVSTDTQYF.

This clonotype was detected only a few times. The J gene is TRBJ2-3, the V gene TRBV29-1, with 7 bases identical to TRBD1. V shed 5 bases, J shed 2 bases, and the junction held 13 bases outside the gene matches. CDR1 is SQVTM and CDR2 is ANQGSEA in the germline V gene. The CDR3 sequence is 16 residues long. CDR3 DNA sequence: TGCAGCGTTCCTATAAATGGACAGGACTTCACAGATACGCAGTATTTT. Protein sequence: CSVPINGQDFTDTQYF.

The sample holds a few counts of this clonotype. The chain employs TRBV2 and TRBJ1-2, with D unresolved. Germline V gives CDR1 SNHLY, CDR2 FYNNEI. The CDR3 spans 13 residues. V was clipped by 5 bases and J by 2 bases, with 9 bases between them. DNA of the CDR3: TGTGCCAGCAGTCGTCGGATCAACTATGGCTACACCTTC. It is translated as CASSRRINYGYTF.

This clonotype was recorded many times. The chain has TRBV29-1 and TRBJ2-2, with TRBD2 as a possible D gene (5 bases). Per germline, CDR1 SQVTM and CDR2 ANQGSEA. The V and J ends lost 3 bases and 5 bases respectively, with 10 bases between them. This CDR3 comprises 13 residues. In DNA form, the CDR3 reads TGCAGCGTTGATGGGAGTGGGACCGGGGAGCTGTTTTTT. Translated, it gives CSVDGSGTGELFF.

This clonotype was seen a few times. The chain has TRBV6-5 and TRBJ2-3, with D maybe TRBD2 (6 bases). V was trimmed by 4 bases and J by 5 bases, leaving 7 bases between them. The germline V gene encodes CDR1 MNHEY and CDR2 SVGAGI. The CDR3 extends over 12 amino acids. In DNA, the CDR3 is TGTGCCAGCAGTTCTAGCGAAGATACGCAGTATTTT. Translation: CASSSSEDTQYF.

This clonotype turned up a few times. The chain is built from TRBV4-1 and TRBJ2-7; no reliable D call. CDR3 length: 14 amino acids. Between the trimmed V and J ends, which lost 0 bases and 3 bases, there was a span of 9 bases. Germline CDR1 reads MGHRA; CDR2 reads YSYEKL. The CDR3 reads CASSQDRQHYEQYF. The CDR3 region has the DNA TGCGCCAGCAGCCAAGATCGGCAGCACTACGAGCAGTACTTC.

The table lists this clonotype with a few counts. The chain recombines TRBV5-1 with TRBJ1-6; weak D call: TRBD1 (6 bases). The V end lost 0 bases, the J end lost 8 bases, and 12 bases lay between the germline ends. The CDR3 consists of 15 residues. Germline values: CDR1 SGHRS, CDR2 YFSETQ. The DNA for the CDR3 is TGCGCCAGCAGCTTGGATGGCAGGGGAGATTCACCCCTCCACTTT. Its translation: CASSLDGRGDSPLHF.